The 12 T cell receptor beta chains reported below all come from one sample, sequenced in a study of T cells in Graves' hyperthyroidism and ophthalmopathy. The TCR beta CDR3 regions underwent amplification using RNA transcripts as the source. Initially, a first-round RT-PCR of the TCR CDR3 employed the HTBI primer set. TCRdb re-derived calls from the multiplex PCR reads in MiXCR, one entry per CDR3 protein. The data show hundreds of thousands of distinct CDR3 sequences, with roughly 15% seen just once and more than 8.5% held by the top ten. The sequenced sample was blood. These receptors all stem from a woman between 18 and 30 years old with Graves' hyperthyroidism.

This clonotype was observed many times. The chain links TRBV20-1 to TRBJ1-5; D not resolved. Trimming pared 4 bases from V and 0 bases from J, leaving 10 bases between. From germline, CDR1 is DFQATT and CDR2 SNEGSKA (reference sequence). The CDR3 sequence is 14 residues long. CDR3 sequence (DNA): TGCAGTGCTACCACAAGATATAGCAATCAGCCCCAGCATTTT. It is translated as CSATTRYSNQPQHF.

This chain connects TRBV30 to TRBJ2-7; D tentatively fits TRBD1 or TRBD2 (5 bases each). The V gene's germline CDR1 is GTSNPN and CDR2 SVGIG (reference sequence). V shed 8 bases and J shed 4 bases, with 18 bases lying between them. This CDR3 region has 13 residues. CDR3 sequence reads: CAHSRGELYEQYF. The CDR3 DNA reads TGTGCCCACTCCCGAGGGGAACTTTACGAGCAGTACTTC.

This clonotype was counted a few times. The rearrangement links TRBV7-2 to TRBJ1-2; D remains ambiguous. V lost 5 bases and J 2 bases, leaving 15 bases between the germline ends. CDR1 is SGHTA, CDR2 FQGNSA, per germline. The CDR3 consists of 15 residues. The CDR3 protein is CASSTSPDGNYGYTF. DNA of the CDR3: TGTGCCAGCAGCACATCACCGGACGGAAACTATGGCTACACCTTC.

This clonotype was seen many times. The J gene is TRBJ2-7, the V gene TRBV5-6; D perhaps matches TRBD1 (5 bases). CDR3 length: 12 residues. CDR1 is SGHDT and CDR2 is YYEEEE in the germline V gene. V was clipped by 5 bases and J by 1 base, with 7 bases between them. The CDR3 DNA is TGTGCCAGCAGGGACAAGTCCTACGAGCAGTACTTC. Its protein product is CASRDKSYEQYF.

This sequence joins TRBV12-3 or TRBV12-4 and TRBJ1-1, with a weak D call TRBD1 (5 bases). Trimming removed 7 bases at V and 1 base at J, with 19 bases between. This CDR3 spans 16 amino acids. CDR3 residues: CASISGGDRQNTEAFF. The CDR3 DNA reads TGTGCCAGCATCTCGGGGGGTGACAGACAGAACACTGAAGCTTTCTTT.

This clonotype has a count of ten or more. This rearrangement joins TRBV18 to TRBJ2-7, with TRBD1 matching over 9 bases. The CDR3 is made up of 15 amino acids. Unmatched junction bases numbered 6, after V lost 2 bases and J lost 4 bases. Per the germline V gene, CDR1 is KGHSH and CDR2 is LQKENI. The CDR3 nucleotides read TGTGCCAGCTCACCAGCCGGGACAGGGAGATACGAGCAGTACTTC. This sequence encodes CASSPAGTGRYEQYF.

This clonotype was seen repeatedly, ten times or more. The genes are TRBV12-3 or TRBV12-4 and TRBJ1-2; 7 bases agree with TRBD1. CDR3 length: 13 residues. V lost 7 bases, J lost 5 bases, and 7 bases stayed unmatched. CDR3 bases: TGTGCCAGCACCAAAGGGACAGTTTATGGCTACACCTTC. It codes for CASTKGTVYGYTF.

The chain uses TRBV12-3 or TRBV12-4 and TRBJ2-1; TRBD2 is a possible D gene (6 bases). Trimming pared 5 bases from V and 15 bases from J, leaving 20 bases between. The CDR3 length is 13 residues. The CDR3 protein is CASSDAGRVFRFF. The CDR3 coding sequence is TGTGCCAGCAGTGACGCGGGAAGGGTGTTTCGGTTCTTC.

Note on this clonotype: The CDR3 does not end in the conserved phenylalanine or tryptophan, so this is likely a read error. The chain links TRBV6-5 to TRBJ1-2; TRBD1 agrees at 10 bases. V lost 2 bases, J lost 7 bases, and 4 bases stayed unmatched. The CDR3 covers 14 residues. The V gene's germline CDR1 is MNHEY and CDR2 SVGAGI. The CDR3 region has the DNA TGTGCCAGCAGTTACGGGACAGGGGAGCCTGGCTACACCCTC. Translating it yields CASSYGTGEPGYTL.

This CDR3 is CASSEPNLFWGAAKNIQYF. The DNA for the CDR3 is TGTGCCAGCAGTGAACCCAACCTTTTTTGGGGGGCGGCCAAAAACATTCAGTACTTC. The genes are TRBV6-1 and TRBJ2-4; D tentatively reads TRBD1 or TRBD2 (6 bases each). Germline V gene sequence: CDR1 MNHNS, CDR2 SASEGT. Trimming took off 2 bases at V and 1 base at J, with 21 bases between the two ends. This CDR3 comprises 19 residues.

In this sample, this clonotype turned up a few times. This chain connects TRBV25-1 to TRBJ1-2; 9 bases are shared with TRBD1. V lost 2 bases, J lost 8 bases, and 6 bases stayed unmatched. The CDR3 extends over 14 amino acids. Germline loops: CDR1 MGHDK, CDR2 SYGVNS. CDR3 protein: CASSERQGVGGYTF. The CDR3 bases are TGTGCCAGCAGTGAACGACAGGGGGTGGGAGGCTACACCTTC.

This sequence joins TRBV20-1 and TRBJ1-1, with unresolved D. In germline, CDR1 is DFQATT, CDR2 SNEGSKA (reference sequence). The CDR3 extends over 12 amino acids. V was cut by 0 bases and J by 6 bases, with 8 bases left in between. In nucleotides, the CDR3 is TGCAGTGCTAGAGATGAGGGTGCTGAAGCTTTCTTT. Its protein is CSARDEGAEAFF.